Following are 19 T cell receptor beta chains from one sample sequenced in a study of blood T cell repertoires in COVID-19. Data came from immunoSEQ multiplex PCR; TCRdb stores just in-frame clones and leaves some out. The repertoire holds 200,000 to 250,000 clones, with more than 75% as singletons. Sequencing used peripheral blood. These receptors were taken from a man of 80 years or more with acute or convalescent COVID-19.

In its sample, this clone was seen once. The chain carries TRBV4-1 and TRBJ2-1; 13 positions match TRBD2. V lost 4 bases, J lost 2 bases, and 8 bases stayed unmatched. The CDR3 covers 18 residues. Germline CDR1 reads MGHRA; CDR2 reads YSYEKL. CDR3 loop: CASSLGTSGKVPYNEQFF. The CDR3, as DNA: TGCGCCAGCAGCCTTGGGACTAGCGGGAAGGTCCCCTACAATGAGCAGTTCTTC.

The rearrangement links TRBV5-1 to TRBJ1-5, with D perhaps matching TRBD1 (5 bases). The CDR3 is 13 residues long. Trimming shortened V by 0 bases and J by 5 bases, and 6 bases separated the two germline ends. Per germline, CDR1 SGHRS and CDR2 YFSETQ. CDR3 DNA sequence: TGCGCCAGCAGCTTGGAACAGGATCAGCCCCAGCATTTT. Translated: CASSLEQDQPQHF.

The chain couples TRBV28 to TRBJ1-2, with D unresolved. Germline CDR1 MDHEN, CDR2 SYDVKM. V was clipped by 4 bases and J by 2 bases, with 17 bases between them. The length of the CDR3 is 16 residues. The CDR3 DNA reads as TGTGCCAGCAGTTCAGGCGACCTTTCTCGCAACTATGGCTACACCTTC. Its translation: CASSSGDLSRNYGYTF.

The CDR3 sequence: CASSADRGRGNTEAFF. The CDR3 DNA reads TGTGCCAGCAGCGCCGACAGGGGGCGCGGGAACACTGAAGCTTTCTTT. This chain uses TRBV9 with TRBJ1-1; 10 bases align to TRBD1. Germline V gene lookup returns CDR1 SGDLS and CDR2 YYNGEE. The ends lost 3 bases at V and 1 base at J; junction bases unmatched: 6. The CDR3 has 16 amino acids.

CDR3 bases: TGTGCCAGCGAGTACCACAATGAGCAGTTCTTC. Protein sequence: CASEYHNEQFF. The chain is built from TRBV19 and TRBJ2-1; D remains unclear. The CDR3 spans 11 residues. V lost 9 bases to trimming and J lost 5 bases, with 8 bases between them. Germline values: CDR1 LNHDA, CDR2 SQIVND (reference sequence).

CDR3 region: CATSDGGAQDTEAFF. CDR3 sequence (DNA): TGTGCCACCAGTGATGGCGGGGCGCAGGACACTGAAGCTTTCTTT. V gene TRBV24-1 combines with J gene TRBJ1-1; tentative D call: TRBD1 (5 bases). The V end lost 3 bases, the J end lost 3 bases, and 13 bases lay between the germline ends. CDR1 is KGHDR and CDR2 is SFDVKD in the germline V gene. This CDR3 has 15 residues.

The rearrangement links TRBV29-1 to TRBJ2-1; 16 nucleotides align to TRBD2. CDR1 and CDR2 (germline): SQVTM, ANQGSEA. Trimming cost V 8 bases and J 14 bases; bases outside gene matches: 21. The CDR3 runs to 17 residues. CDR3 sequence reads: CSFKKGGLAGGQGSEFF. The CDR3 DNA sequence: TGCAGCTTCAAAAAAGGGGGACTAGCGGGAGGGCAGGGGTCGGAGTTCTTC.

This chain joins TRBV19 and TRBJ1-1, with no clear D. Germline CDR1 is LNHDA and CDR2 is SQIVND (reference sequence). The CDR3 is 15 amino acids. Trimming shortened V by 4 bases and J by 2 bases, and 14 bases separated the two germline ends. The DNA of the CDR3 is TGTGCCAGTAGTAGTCACGGGTTTAAAAACACTGAAGCTTTCTTT. This codes for CASSSHGFKNTEAFF.

In this sample, this clone turned up once. V gene TRBV7-2 combines with J gene TRBJ1-4; D perhaps matches TRBD1 (5 bases). Trimming left V 3 bases short and J 0 bases short, with 11 bases between. The CDR3 is made up of 16 amino acids. Per the germline V gene, CDR1 is SGHTA and CDR2 is FQGNSA. CDR3 residues: CASSFPGPATNEKLFF. The CDR3 region has the DNA TGTGCCAGCAGCTTTCCAGGGCCTGCAACTAATGAAAAACTGTTTTTT.

The rearrangement uses TRBV7-9 and TRBJ2-3, with D perhaps TRBD2 (5 bases). Germline-derived CDR1 and CDR2 are SEHNR and FQNEAQ (reference sequence). The CDR3 contains 14 residues. With 1 base removed from V and 6 bases from J, the gap between germline ends came to 11 bases. DNA of the CDR3: TGTGCCAGCAGCTTAGGGACGGCGGGCGATACGCAGTATTTT. This translates into CASSLGTAGDTQYF.

This clone was picked up one time. V usage is TRBV10-3 and J usage is TRBJ1-6; 8 nucleotides match TRBD1. The germline CDR1 and CDR2 sequences are ENHRY and SYGVKD. The V segment lost 2 bases and the J segment 9 bases; nucleotides outside the gene matches: 3. The CDR3 loop spans 14 amino acids. In DNA form, the CDR3 reads TGTGCCATCAGTGAGGACAGGGGAATTTCACCCCTCCACTTT. It encodes CAISEDRGISPLHF.

The J gene is TRBJ2-2, the V gene TRBV20-1, with a possible D match to TRBD2 (5 bases). Trimming pared 3 bases from V and 5 bases from J, leaving 16 bases between. The germline CDR1 and CDR2 sequences are DFQATT and SNEGSKA (reference sequence). The CDR3 consists of 15 residues. The CDR3 DNA follows: TGCAGTGCTAGTGGATCACTAGGTCGTACCGGGGAGCTGTTTTTT. The encoded protein is CSASGSLGRTGELFF.

The gene calls are TRBV7-2 and TRBJ2-3; possible D gene TRBD2, 6 bases. The V and J ends lost 5 bases and 0 bases respectively, with 15 bases between them. Germline V gives CDR1 SGHTA, CDR2 FQGNSA. The CDR3 contains 16 residues. This CDR3 is CASSMGLSSSTDTQYF. The CDR3 nucleotides are TGTGCCAGCAGCATGGGACTTTCCTCTAGCACAGATACGCAGTATTTT.

Details on this clone: The sample holds other DNA sequences that translate to the same CDR3. The chain couples TRBV5-4 to TRBJ1-5; D possibly corresponds to TRBD1 (5 bases). CDR1 SGHNT and CDR2 YYREEE come from the germline V gene (reference sequence). This CDR3 comprises 14 residues. The V end lost 0 bases, the J end lost 4 bases, and 8 bases lay between the germline ends. CDR3 coding DNA: TGTGCCAGCAGCTTGGATGGGGGGAATCAGCCCCAGCATTTT. This gives the protein CASSLDGGNQPQHF.

J is TRBJ2-7 and V is TRBV13; D is possibly TRBD1 (6 bases). Germline V gives CDR1 PRHDT, CDR2 FYEKMQ (reference sequence). The V and J ends lost 4 bases and 4 bases respectively, with 8 bases between them. There are 12 residues in the CDR3. This chain's CDR3 is CASSSTGYEQYF. The CDR3 bases are TGTGCCAGCAGCTCGACAGGATACGAGCAGTACTTC.

This chain connects TRBV6-5 to TRBJ2-1, with D maybe TRBD1 (5 bases). V dropped 4 bases and J dropped 8 bases, with 21 bases sitting between them. The CDR3 runs to 16 residues. Germline V gene sequence: CDR1 MNHEY, CDR2 SVGAGI. The CDR3 coding sequence is TGTGCCAGCAGTTCCCCAAGGGGATCCCGAGGAGATGAGCAGTTCTTC. Translating gives CASSSPRGSRGDEQFF.

This CDR3 reads CAISGTGRTEAFF. CDR3 coding DNA: TGTGCCATTTCCGGGACAGGGAGGACTGAAGCTTTCTTT. The rearrangement links TRBV28 to TRBJ1-1; 9 bases are shared with TRBD1. Trimming at V came to 10 bases and at J to 5 bases, leaving 8 bases not matched to a gene. The CDR3 spans 13 residues. CDR1 is MDHEN, CDR2 SYDVKM, per germline.

The V call is TRBV7-9, the J call TRBJ1-4, with D possibly being TRBD1 (5 bases). CDR1 is SEHNR, CDR2 FQNEAQ, per germline (reference sequence). The CDR3 loop spans 15 amino acids. The V gene lost 6 bases and the J gene lost 5 bases, with 16 bases spanning the gap. This CDR3 is CASSQFAGGNEKLFF. The CDR3 DNA is TGTGCCAGCAGTCAATTTGCGGGGGGGAATGAAAAACTGTTTTTT.

The rearrangement uses TRBV4-1 and TRBJ1-4, with TRBD1 as a possible D gene (5 bases). Germline CDR1 reads MGHRA; CDR2 reads YSYEKL. Trimming left V 3 bases short and J 7 bases short, with 15 bases between. This CDR3 has 15 residues. The DNA of the CDR3 is TGCGCCAGCAGCCAGATAGGGCAGGGCACTGAAAAACTGTTTTTT. Translation: CASSQIGQGTEKLFF.